This T cell receptor (beta chain) was sequenced for a study of T cells after somatic rescue of genetic block. Some clones are missing from TCRdb's copy, which holds only in-frame ones; the method was immunoSEQ multiplex PCR. Of more than 12,000 clones listed, over 60% are singletons. The CDR3 has 12 residues. V was clipped by 3 bases and J by 10 bases, with 12 bases between them. The germline gives CDR1 LGHNT, CDR2 FRNRAP. The receptor comes from a man aged 18 to 29. Material for sequencing was peripheral blood mononuclear cells (PBMCs). V and J are TRBV12-5 and TRBJ2-5; D uncertain. CDR3 region: CASGFSLGHQYF. In DNA form, the CDR3 reads TGTGCTAGTGGTTTCTCTCTAGGGCACCAGTACTTC.